The sequence of this T cell receptor beta chain was determined in a study of CD8+ T cells in alopecia areata. Documented treatment: oral pan-JAK inhibitor, 5-10 mg twice daily. Study-wide results and caveats: Scalp specimens additionally yield sequences from normal skin's resident alphabeta T cells. Patients showed less clear TCR sequence sharing than mice, possibly partly because of HLA diversity.

The sequencing template was cDNA reverse transcribed from extracted RNA. Measured with immunoSEQ multiplex PCR; TCRdb has only the in-frame clones, and not every one. The repertoire holds approximately 300,000 clones, with roughly 64% as singletons. The CDR3 totals 15 residues. With V trimmed by 5 bases and J by 7 bases, 11 bases remained unmatched. The germline gives CDR1 SEHNR, CDR2 FQNEAQ (reference sequence). Concerning this clone: Its matching antigen is unknown.

The sequenced sample was CD4+ T cells sorted from blood, obtained at week 24, from a patient treated with tofacitinib. The V call is TRBV7-9, the J call TRBJ1-2; 9 nucleotides match TRBD1. The origin of this receptor is a human donor with alopecia areata. The CDR3 coding sequence is TGTGCCAGCAGCCCTCACTCCGGGACAGGGTCTGGCTACACCTTC. Its protein is CASSPHSGTGSGYTF.